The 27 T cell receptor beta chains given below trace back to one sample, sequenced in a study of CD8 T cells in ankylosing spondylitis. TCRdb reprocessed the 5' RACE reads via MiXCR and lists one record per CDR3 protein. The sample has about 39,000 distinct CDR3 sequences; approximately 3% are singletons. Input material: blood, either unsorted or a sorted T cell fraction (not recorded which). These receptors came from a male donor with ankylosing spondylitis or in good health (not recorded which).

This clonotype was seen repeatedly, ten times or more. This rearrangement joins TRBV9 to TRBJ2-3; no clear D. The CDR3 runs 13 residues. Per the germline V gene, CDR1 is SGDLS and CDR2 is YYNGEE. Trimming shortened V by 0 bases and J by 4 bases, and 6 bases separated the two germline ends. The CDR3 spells CASSVVSADTQYF. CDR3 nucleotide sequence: TGTGCCAGCAGCGTAGTTTCGGCAGATACGCAGTATTTT. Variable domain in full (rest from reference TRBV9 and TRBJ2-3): DSGVTQTPKHLITATGQRVTLRCSPRSGDLSVYWYQQSLDQGLQFLIQYYNGEERAKGNILERFSAQQFPDLHSELNLSSLELGDSALYFCASSVVSADTQYFGPGTRLTVL.

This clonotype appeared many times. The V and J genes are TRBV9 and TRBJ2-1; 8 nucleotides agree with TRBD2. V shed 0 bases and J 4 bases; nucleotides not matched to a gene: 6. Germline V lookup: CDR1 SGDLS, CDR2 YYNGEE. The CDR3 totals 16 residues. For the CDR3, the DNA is TGTGCCAGCAGCGTAGCTGCGAGCGGGGGTTACAATGAGCAGTTCTTC. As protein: CASSVAASGGYNEQFF. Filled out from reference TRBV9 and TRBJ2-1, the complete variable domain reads DSGVTQTPKHLITATGQRVTLRCSPRSGDLSVYWYQQSLDQGLQFLIQYYNGEERAKGNILERFSAQQFPDLHSELNLSSLELGDSALYFCASSVAASGGYNEQFFGPGTRLTVL.

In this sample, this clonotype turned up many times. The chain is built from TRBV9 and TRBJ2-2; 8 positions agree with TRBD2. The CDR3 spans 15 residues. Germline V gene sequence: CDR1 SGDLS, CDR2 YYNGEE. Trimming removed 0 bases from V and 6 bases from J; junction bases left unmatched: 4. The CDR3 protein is CASSVVTSGAGELFF. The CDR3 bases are TGTGCCAGCAGCGTAGTAACTAGCGGCGCCGGGGAGCTGTTTTTT.

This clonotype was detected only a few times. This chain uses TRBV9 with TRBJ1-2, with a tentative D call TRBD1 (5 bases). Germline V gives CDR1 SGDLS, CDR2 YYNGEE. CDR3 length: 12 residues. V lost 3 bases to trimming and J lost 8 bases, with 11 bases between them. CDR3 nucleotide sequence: TGTGCCAGCAGCGCCCGGGACGGCGGCTACACCTTC. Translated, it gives CASSARDGGYTF.

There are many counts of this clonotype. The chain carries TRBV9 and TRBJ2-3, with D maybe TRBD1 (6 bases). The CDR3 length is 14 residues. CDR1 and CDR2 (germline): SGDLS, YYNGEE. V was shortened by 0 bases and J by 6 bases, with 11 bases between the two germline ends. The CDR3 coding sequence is TGTGCCAGCAGCGTAGAACAGGGAAAGGATACGCAGTATTTT. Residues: CASSVEQGKDTQYF. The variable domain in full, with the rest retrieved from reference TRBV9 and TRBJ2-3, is DSGVTQTPKHLITATGQRVTLRCSPRSGDLSVYWYQQSLDQGLQFLIQYYNGEERAKGNILERFSAQQFPDLHSELNLSSLELGDSALYFCASSVEQGKDTQYFGPGTRLTVL.

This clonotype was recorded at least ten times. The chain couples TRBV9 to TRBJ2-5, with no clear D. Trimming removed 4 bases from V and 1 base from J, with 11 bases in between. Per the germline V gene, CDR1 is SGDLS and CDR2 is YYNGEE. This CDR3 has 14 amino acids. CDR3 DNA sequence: TGTGCCAGCAGCCTCGGAAGGGTCCAAGAGACCCAGTACTTC. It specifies CASSLGRVQETQYF.

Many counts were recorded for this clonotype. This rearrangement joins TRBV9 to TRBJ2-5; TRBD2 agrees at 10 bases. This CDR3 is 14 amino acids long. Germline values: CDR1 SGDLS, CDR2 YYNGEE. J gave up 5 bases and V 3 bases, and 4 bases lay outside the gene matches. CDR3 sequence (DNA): TGTGCCAGCAGCGAGCGGGGGGGAGATGAGACCCAGTACTTC. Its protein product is CASSERGGDETQYF.

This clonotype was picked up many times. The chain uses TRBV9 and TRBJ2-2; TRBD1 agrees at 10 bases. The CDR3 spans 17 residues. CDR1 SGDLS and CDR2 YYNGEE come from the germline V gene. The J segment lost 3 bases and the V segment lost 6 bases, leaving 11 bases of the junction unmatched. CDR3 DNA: TGTGCCAGCACGATGACAGGGGGCGCGTTTGACACCGGGGAGCTGTTTTTT. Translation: CASTMTGGAFDTGELFF.

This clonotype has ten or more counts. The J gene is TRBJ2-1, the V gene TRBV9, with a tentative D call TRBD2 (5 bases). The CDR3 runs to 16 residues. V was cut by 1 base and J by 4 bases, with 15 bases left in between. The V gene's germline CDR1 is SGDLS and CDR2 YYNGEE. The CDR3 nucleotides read TGTGCCAGCAGCGTAAATCTAGCAACACTTTACAATGAGCAGTTCTTC. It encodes CASSVNLATLYNEQFF.

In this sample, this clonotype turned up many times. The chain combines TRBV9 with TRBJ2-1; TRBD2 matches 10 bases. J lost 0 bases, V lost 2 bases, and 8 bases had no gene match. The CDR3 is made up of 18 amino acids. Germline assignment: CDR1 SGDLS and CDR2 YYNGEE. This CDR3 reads CASSVPGTSETSYNEQFF. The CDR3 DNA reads TGTGCCAGCAGCGTCCCCGGGACTAGCGAGACCTCCTACAATGAGCAGTTCTTC.

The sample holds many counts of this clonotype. The CDR3 DNA reads TGTGCCAGCAGCGTTCGGGGGTCGGACCTTATCAATGAGCAGTTCTTC. Protein sequence: CASSVRGSDLINEQFF. V gene TRBV9 combines with J gene TRBJ2-1; a possible D gene is TRBD2 (6 bases). The CDR3 totals 16 residues. Trimming took off 2 bases at V and 6 bases at J, with 18 bases between the two ends. CDR1 and CDR2 from the germline V gene are SGDLS and YYNGEE.

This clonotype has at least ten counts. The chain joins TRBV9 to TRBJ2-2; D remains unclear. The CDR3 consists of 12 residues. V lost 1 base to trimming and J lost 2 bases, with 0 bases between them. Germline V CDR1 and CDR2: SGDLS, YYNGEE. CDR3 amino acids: CASSVNTGELFF. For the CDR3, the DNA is TGTGCCAGCAGCGTAAACACCGGGGAGCTGTTTTTT.

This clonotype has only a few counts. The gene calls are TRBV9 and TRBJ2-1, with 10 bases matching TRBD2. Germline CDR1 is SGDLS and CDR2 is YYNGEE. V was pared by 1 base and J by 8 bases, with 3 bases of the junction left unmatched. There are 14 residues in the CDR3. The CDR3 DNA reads TGTGCCAGCAGCGTACGTCTAGCGGGGGATGAGCAGTTCTTC. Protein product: CASSVRLAGDEQFF.

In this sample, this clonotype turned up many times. CDR3 DNA: TGTGCCAGCAGCCCACTCCCGGGACAGGGGGCCGGTGGGGCCAACGTCCTGACTTTC. Residues: CASSPLPGQGAGGANVLTF. The chain couples TRBV9 to TRBJ2-6; 12 nucleotides match TRBD1. The ends lost 4 bases at V and 3 bases at J; junction bases unmatched: 11. CDR3 length: 19 residues. The germline CDR1 and CDR2 sequences are SGDLS and YYNGEE.

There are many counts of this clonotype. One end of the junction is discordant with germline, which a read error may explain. The CDR3 spells CASTVAPLIGTDTQYF. CDR3 coding DNA: TGTGCCAGCACCGTAGCCCCGCTTATCGGGACAGATACGCAGTATTTT. V gene TRBV9 combines with J gene TRBJ2-3; no clear D. Germline V gene lookup returns CDR1 SGDLS and CDR2 YYNGEE. This CDR3 has 16 amino acids.

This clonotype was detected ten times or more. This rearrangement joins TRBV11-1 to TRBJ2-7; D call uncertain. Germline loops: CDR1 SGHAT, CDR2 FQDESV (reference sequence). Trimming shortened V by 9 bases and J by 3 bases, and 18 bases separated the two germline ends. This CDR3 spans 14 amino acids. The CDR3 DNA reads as TGTGCCAGACGCCCTTTTTTTTTTTTCTACGAGCAGTACGTC. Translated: CARRPFFFFYEQYV.

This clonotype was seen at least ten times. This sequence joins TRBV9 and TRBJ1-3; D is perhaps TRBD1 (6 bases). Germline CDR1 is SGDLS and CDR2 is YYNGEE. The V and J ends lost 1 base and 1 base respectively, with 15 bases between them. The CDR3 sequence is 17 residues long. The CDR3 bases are TGTGCCAGCAGCGTAACCCAACAGGGAGGGTCTGGAAACACCATATATTTT. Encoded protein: CASSVTQQGGSGNTIYF.

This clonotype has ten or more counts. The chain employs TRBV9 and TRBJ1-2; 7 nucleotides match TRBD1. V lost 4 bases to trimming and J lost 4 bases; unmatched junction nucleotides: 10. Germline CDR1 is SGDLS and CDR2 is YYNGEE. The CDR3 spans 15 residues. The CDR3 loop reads CASSSRGGTLYGYTF. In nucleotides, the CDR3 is TGTGCCAGCAGCTCCAGGGGGGGGACCCTCTATGGCTACACCTTC.

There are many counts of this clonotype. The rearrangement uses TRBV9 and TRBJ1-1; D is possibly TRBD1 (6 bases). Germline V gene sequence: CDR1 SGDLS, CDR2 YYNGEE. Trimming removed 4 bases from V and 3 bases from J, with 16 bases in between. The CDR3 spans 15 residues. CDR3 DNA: TGTGCCAGCAGCTCAGGGGAGGGGGGATACACTGAAGCTTTCTTT. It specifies CASSSGEGGYTEAFF.

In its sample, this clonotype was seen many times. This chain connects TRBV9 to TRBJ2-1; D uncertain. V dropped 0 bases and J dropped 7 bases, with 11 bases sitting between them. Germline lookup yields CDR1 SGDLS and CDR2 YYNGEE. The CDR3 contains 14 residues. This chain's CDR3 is CASSVVAIQNEQFF. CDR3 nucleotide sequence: TGTGCCAGCAGCGTAGTGGCTATACAGAATGAGCAGTTCTTC.

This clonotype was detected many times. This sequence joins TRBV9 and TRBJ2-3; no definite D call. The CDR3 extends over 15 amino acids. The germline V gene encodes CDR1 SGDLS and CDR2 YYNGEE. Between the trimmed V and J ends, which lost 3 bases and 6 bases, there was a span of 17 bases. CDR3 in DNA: TGTGCCAGCAGCGAACCTGGGCCAGACGGCGATACGCAGTATTTT. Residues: CASSEPGPDGDTQYF.

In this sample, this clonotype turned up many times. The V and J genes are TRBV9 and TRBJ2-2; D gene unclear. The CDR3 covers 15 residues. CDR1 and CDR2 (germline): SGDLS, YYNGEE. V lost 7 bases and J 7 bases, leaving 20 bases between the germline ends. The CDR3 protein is CASSFGPATVGELFF. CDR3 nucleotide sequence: TGTGCCAGCTCCTTCGGCCCCGCGACGGTCGGGGAGCTGTTTTTT.

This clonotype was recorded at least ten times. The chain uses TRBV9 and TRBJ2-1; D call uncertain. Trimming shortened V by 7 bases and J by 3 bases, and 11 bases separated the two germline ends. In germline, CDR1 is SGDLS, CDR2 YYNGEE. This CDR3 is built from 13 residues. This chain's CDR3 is CASSPTRYNEQFF. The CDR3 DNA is TGTGCCAGCTCCCCGACCCGCTACAATGAGCAGTTCTTC.

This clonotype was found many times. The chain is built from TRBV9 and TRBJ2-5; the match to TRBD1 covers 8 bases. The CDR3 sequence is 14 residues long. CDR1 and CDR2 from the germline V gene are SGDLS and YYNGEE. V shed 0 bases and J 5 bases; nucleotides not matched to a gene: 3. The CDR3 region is CASSVVAGGETQYF. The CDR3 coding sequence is TGTGCCAGCAGCGTAGTGGCAGGGGGCGAGACCCAGTACTTC.

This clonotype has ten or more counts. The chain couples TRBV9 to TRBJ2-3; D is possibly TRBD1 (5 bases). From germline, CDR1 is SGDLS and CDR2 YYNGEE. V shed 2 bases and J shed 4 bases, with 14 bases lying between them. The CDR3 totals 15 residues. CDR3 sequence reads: CASSVLGQGSDTQYF. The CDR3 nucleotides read TGTGCCAGCAGCGTCTTGGGGCAGGGCTCAGATACGCAGTATTTT.

The CDR3 loop reads CASSVEGQGASNEQYF. The CDR3 nucleotides are TGTGCCAGCAGCGTAGAAGGCCAGGGGGCCTCCAATGAGCAGTACTTC. This chain joins TRBV9 and TRBJ2-1; 8 nucleotides agree with TRBD1. The last part of the DNA fits TRBJ2-7 better; the J call may be wrong. Germline V lookup: CDR1 SGDLS, CDR2 YYNGEE. The CDR3 is made up of 16 amino acids.

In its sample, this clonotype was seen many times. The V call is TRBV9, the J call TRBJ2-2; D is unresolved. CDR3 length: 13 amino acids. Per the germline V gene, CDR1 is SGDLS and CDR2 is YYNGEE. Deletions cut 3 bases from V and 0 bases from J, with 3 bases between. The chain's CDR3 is CASSDSNTGELFF. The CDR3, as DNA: TGTGCCAGCAGCGATTCGAACACCGGGGAGCTGTTTTTT.